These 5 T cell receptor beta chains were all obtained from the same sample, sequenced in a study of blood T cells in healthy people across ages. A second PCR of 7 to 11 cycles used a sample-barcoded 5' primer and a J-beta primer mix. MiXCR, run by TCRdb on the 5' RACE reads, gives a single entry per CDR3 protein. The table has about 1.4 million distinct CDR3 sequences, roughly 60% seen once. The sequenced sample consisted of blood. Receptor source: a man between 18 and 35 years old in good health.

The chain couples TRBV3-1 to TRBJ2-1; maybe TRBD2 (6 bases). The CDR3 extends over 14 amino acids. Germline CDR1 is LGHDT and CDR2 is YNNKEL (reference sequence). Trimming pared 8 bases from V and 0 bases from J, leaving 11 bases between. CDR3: CASGAGSSYNEQFF. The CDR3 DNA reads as TGTGCCAGCGGGGCGGGATCCTCCTACAATGAGCAGTTCTTC.

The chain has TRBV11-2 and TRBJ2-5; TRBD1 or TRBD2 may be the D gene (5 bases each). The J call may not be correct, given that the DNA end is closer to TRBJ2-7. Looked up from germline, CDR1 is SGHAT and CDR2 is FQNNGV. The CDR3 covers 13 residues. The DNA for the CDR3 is TGTGCCAGCAGCTTTCAGGGTGGGACCGAGCAGTACTTC. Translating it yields CASSFQGGTEQYF.

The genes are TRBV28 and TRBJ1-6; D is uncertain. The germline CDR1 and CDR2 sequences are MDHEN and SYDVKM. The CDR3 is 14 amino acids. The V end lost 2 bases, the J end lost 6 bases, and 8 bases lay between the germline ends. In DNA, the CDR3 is TGTGCCAGCAGTTTACCGACATCTAATTCACCCCTCCACTTT. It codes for CASSLPTSNSPLHF.

The CDR3 is CASTPSSWEKLFF. In DNA form, the CDR3 reads TGTGCCAGCACCCCGAGCAGTTGGGAAAAACTGTTTTTT. The chain has TRBV12-3 or TRBV12-4 and TRBJ1-4; D remains unclear. This CDR3 region has 13 residues. V lost 7 bases to trimming and J lost 8 bases, with 14 bases between them.

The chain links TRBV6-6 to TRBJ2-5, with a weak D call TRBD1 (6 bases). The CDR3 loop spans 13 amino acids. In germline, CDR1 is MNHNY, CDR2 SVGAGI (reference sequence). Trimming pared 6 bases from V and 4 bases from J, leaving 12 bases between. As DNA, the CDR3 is TGTGCCAGCAGGGACACCAGGGGAGAGACCCAGTACTTC. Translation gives CASRDTRGETQYF.